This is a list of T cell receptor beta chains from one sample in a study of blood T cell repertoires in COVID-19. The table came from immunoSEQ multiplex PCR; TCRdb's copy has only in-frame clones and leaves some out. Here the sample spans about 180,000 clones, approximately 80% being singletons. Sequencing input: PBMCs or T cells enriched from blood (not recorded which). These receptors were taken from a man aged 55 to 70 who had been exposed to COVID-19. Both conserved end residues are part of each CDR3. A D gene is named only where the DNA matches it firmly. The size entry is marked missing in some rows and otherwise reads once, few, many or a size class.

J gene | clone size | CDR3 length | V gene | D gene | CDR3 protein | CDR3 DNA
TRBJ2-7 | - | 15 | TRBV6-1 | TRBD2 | CASSEGTSADYEQYF | TGTGCCAGCAGTGAGGGGACTAGCGCCGACTACGAGCAGTACTTC
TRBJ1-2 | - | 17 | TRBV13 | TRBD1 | CASSLVGTGSLNYGYTF | TGTGCCAGCAGCTTAGTGGGGACAGGATCTCTTAACTATGGCTACACCTTC
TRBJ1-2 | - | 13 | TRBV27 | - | CASTHDRNYGYTF | TGTGCCAGCACTCACGACAGAAACTATGGCTACACCTTC
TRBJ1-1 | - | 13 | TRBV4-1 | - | CASSQPWNTEAFF | TGCGCCAGCAGCCAACCATGGAACACTGAAGCTTTCTTT
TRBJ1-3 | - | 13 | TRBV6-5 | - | CASRPYSGDTIYF | TGTGCCAGCAGACCTTACTCCGGGGACACCATATATTTT
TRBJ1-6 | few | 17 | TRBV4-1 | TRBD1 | CASSQGAGTGGSSPLHF | TGCGCCAGCAGCCAAGGAGCGGGGACAGGGGGAAGTTCACCCCTCCACTTT
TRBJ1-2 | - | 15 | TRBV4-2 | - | CASSQVGGNDYGYTF | TGTGCCAGCAGCCAAGTAGGAGGGAACGACTATGGCTACACCTTC
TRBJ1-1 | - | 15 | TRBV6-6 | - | CASSTRTALNTEAFF | TGTGCCAGCAGTACGAGGACAGCTCTGAACACTGAAGCTTTCTTT
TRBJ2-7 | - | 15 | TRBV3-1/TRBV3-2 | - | CASSQDGIGPGEQYF | TGTGCCAGCAGCCAAGACGGGATAGGGCCGGGGGAGCAGTACTTC
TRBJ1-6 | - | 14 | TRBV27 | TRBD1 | CASSLEGANSPLHF | TGTGCCAGCAGTTTAGAGGGGGCGAATTCACCCCTCCACTTT